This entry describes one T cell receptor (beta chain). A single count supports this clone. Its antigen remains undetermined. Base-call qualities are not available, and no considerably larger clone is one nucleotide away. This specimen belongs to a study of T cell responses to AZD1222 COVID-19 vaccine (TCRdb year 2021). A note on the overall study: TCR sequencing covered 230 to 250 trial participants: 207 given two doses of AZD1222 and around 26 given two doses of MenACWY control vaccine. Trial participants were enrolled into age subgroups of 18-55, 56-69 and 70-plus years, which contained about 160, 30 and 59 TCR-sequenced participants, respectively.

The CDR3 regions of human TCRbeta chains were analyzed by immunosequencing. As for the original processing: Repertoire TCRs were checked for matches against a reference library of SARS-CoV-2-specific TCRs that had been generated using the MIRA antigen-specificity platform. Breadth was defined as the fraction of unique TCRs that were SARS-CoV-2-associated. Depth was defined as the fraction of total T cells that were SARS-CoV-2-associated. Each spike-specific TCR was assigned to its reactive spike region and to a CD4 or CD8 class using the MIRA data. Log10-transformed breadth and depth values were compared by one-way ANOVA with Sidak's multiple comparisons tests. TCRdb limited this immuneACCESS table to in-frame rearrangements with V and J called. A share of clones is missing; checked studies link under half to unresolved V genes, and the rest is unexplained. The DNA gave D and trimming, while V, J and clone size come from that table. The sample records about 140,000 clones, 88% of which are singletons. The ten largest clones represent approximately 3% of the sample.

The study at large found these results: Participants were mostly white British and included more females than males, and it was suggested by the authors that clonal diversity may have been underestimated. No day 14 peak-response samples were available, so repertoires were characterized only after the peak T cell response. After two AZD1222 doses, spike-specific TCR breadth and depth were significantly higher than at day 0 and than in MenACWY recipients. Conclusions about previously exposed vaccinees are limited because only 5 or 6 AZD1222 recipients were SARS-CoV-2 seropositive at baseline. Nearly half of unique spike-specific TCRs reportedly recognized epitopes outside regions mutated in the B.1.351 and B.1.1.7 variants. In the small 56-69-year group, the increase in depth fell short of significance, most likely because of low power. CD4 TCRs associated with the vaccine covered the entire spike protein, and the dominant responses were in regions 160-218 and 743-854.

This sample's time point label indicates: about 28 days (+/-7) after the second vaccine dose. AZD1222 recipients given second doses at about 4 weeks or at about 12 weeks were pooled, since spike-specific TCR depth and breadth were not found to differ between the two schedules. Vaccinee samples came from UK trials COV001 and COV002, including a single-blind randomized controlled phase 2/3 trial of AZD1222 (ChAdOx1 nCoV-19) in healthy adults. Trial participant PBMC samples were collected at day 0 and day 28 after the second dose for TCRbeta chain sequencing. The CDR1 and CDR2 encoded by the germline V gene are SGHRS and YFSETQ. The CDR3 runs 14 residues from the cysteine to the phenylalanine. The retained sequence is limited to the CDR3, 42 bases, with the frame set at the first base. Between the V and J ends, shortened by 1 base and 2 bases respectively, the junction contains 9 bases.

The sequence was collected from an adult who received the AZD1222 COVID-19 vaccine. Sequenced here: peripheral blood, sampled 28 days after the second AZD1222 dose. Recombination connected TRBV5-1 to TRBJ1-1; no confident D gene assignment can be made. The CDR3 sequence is CASSLSPSNTEAFF. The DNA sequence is TGCGCCAGCAGCTTGTCTCCAAGCAACACTGAAGCTTTCTTT.